This TCR beta chain appears in the sequencing data of a study of shared clonotypes between healthy human individuals. At the level of the study: Three plates were used per donor for CD4 naive, three for CD4 memory, two for CD8 naive and one for CD8 memory.

Method: immunoSEQ multiplex PCR; TCRdb's copy keeps in-frame clones and lacks some. Of approximately 810,000 clones listed, nearly 95% were seen once; the top ten hold around 24%. Naive-designated CD8 cells lacked CD45RO, were positively enriched for CCR7, and omitted terminally differentiated effector memory CD45RA+ cells. This CDR3 is built from 10 residues. Germline values: CDR1 SNHLY, CDR2 FYNNEI. The germline V and J ends were trimmed by 4 bases and 7 bases, with 5 bases remaining between them. J is TRBJ2-7 and V is TRBV2, with no clear D. The sequencing sample was made of naive CD8+ T cells sorted from blood. This clonotype was obtained from a man aged 30-40 years in good health. CDR3 region: CASSGWEQYF. The CDR3 DNA reads as TGTGCCAGCAGTGGTTGGGAGCAGTACTTC.